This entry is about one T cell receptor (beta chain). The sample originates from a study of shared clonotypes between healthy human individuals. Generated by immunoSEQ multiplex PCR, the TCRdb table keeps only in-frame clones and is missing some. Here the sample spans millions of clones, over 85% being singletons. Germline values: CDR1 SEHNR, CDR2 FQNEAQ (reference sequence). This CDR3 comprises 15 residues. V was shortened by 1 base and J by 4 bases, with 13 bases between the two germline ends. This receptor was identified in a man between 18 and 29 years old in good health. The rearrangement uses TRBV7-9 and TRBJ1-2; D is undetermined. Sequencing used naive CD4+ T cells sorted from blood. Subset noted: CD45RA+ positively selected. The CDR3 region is CASSLEIQLPYGYTF. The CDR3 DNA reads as TGTGCCAGCAGCTTAGAGATACAGCTTCCCTATGGCTACACCTTC.